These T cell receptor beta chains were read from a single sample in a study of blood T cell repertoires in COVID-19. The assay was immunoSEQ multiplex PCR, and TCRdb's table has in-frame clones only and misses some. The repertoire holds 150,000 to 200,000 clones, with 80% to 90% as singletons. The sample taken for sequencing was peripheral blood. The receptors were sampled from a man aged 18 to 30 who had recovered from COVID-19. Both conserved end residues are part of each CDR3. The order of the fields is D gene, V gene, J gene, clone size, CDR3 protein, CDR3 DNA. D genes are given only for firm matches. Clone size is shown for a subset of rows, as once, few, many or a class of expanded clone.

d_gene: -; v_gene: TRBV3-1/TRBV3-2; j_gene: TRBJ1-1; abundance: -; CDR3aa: CASSQDRREAFF; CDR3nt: TGTGCCAGCAGCCAAGATCGGAGGGAAGCTTTCTTT
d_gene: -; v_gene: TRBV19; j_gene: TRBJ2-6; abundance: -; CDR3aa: CASSGRNRGSGANVLTF; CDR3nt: TGTGCCAGTAGTGGGCGGAATAGGGGGTCTGGGGCCAACGTCCTGACTTTC
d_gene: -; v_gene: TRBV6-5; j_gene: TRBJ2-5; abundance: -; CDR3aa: CASAGTKKGAQYF; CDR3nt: TGTGCCAGCGCCGGGACTAAGAAGGGGGCCCAGTACTTC
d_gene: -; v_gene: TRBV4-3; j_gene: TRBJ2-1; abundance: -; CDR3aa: CASSQEIWDNNNEQFF; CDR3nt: TGCGCCAGCAGCCAAGAGATATGGGACAACAACAATGAGCAGTTCTTC
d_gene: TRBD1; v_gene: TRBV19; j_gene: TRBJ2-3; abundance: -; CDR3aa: CASSIGQVVSDTQYF; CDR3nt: TGTGCCAGTAGTATTGGACAGGTTGTTTCAGATACGCAGTATTTT
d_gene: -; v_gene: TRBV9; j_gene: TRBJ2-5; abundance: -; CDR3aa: CASSVAGQETQYF; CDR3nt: TGTGCCAGCAGCGTAGCGGGTCAAGAGACCCAGTACTTC
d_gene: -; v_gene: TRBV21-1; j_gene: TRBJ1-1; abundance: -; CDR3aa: CASSKDRVEAEAFF; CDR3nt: TGTGCCAGCAGCAAGGACAGGGTGGAGGCTGAAGCTTTCTTT
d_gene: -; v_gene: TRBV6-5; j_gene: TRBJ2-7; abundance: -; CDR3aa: CASSSPVAYEQYF; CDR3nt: TGTGCCAGCAGTTCCCCGGTAGCCTACGAGCAGTACTTC
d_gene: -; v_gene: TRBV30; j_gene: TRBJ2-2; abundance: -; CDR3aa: CAWRGDTGELFF; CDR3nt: TGTGCCTGGAGGGGAGACACCGGGGAGCTGTTTTTT
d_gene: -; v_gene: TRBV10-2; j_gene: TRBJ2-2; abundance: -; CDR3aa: CASSAQRRSTGELFF; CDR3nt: TGCGCCAGCAGTGCTCAGCGGCGGTCGACCGGGGAGCTGTTTTTT
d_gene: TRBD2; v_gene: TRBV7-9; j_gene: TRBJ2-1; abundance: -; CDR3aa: CASSLVVGGPYNEQFF; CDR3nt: TGTGCCAGCAGCTTAGTCGTGGGAGGGCCCTACAATGAGCAGTTCTTC
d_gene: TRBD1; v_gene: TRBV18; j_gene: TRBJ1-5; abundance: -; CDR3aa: CASSGQGPGSNQPQHF; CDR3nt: TGTGCCAGCTCAGGACAGGGCCCGGGAAGCAATCAGCCCCAGCATTTT
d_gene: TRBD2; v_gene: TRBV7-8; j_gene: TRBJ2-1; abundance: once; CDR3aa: CASSLVTAGEVFF; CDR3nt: TGTGCCAGCAGCTTAGTGACAGCGGGAGAGGTGTTCTTC
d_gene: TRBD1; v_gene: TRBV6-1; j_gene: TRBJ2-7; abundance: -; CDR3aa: CASSEDGTGFNEQYF; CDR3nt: TGTGCCAGCAGTGAGGACGGGACAGGGTTTAACGAGCAGTACTTC
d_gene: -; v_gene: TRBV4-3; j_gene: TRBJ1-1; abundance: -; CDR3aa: CASSQVPWNTEAFF; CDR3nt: TGCGCCAGCAGCCAAGTCCCCTGGAACACTGAAGCTTTCTTT
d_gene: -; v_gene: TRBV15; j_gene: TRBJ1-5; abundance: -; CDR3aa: CATSRDIATVSQPQHF; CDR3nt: TGTGCCACCAGCAGAGATATCGCGACAGTGAGTCAGCCCCAGCATTTT
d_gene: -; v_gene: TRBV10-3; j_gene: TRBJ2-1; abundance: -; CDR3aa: CAISMQEGSYNEQFF; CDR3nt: TGTGCCATCAGTATGCAAGAGGGCTCCTACAATGAGCAGTTCTTC
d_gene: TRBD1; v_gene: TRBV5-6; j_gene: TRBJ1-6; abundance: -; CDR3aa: CASSLVQGAQSPLHF; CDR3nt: TGTGCCAGCAGCTTGGTGCAGGGGGCACAATCACCCCTCCACTTT
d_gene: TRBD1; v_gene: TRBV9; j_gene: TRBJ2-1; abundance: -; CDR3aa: CASSVADRVNEQFF; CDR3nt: TGTGCCAGCAGCGTGGCAGACAGGGTGAATGAGCAGTTCTTC
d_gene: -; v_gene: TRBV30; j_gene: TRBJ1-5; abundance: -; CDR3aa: CAWKPQGRNQPQHF; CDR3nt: TGTGCCTGGAAGCCCCAGGGAAGGAATCAGCCCCAGCATTTT
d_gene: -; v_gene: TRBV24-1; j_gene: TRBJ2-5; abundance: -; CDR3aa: CATSDGGGSGETQYF; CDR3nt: TGTGCCACCAGTGATGGGGGCGGGAGCGGGGAGACCCAGTACTTC
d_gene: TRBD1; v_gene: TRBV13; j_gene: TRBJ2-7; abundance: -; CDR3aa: CASSSTGGNSYEQYF; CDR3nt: TGTGCCAGCAGCTCTACAGGGGGCAATTCCTACGAGCAGTACTTC